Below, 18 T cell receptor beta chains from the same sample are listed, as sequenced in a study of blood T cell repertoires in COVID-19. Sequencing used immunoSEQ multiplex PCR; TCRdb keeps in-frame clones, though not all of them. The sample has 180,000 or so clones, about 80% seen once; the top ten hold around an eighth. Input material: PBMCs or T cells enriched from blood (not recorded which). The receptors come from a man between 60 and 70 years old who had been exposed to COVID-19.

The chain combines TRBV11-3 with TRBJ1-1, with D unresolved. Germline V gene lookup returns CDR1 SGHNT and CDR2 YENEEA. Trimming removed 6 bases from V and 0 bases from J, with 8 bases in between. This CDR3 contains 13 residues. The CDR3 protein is CASSIQVNTEAFF. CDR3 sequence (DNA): TGTGCCAGCAGTATTCAGGTGAACACTGAAGCTTTCTTT. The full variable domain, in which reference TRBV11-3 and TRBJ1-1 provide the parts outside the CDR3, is EAGVVQSPRYKIIEKKQPVAFWCNPISGHNTLYWYLQNLGQGPELLIRYENEEAVDDSQLPKDRFSAERLKGVDSTLKIQPAELGDSAVYLCASSIQVNTEAFFGQGTRLTVV.

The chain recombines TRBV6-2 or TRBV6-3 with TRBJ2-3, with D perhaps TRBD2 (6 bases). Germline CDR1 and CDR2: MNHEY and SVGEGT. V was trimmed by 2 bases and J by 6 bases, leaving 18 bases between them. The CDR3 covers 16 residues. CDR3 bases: TGTGCCAGCAGTTACCAAACTAGCTCCCTGGGGGATACGCAGTATTTT. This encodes CASSYQTSSLGDTQYF.

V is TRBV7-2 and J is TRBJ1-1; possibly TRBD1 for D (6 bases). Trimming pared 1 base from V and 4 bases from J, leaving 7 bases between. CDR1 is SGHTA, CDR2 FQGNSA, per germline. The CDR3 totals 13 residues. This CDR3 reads CASSLDRVTEAFF. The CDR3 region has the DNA TGTGCCAGCAGCTTAGACAGGGTCACTGAAGCTTTCTTT. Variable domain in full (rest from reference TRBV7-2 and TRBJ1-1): GAGVSQSPSNKVTEKGKDVELRCDPISGHTALYWYRQSLGQGLEFLIYFQGNSAPDKSGLPSDRFSAERTGGSVSTLTIQRTQQEDSAVYLCASSLDRVTEAFFGQGTRLTVV.

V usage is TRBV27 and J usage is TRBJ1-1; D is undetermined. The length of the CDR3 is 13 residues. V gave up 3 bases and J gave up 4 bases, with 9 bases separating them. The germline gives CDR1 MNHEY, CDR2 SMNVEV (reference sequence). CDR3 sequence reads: CASSFAEGTEAFF. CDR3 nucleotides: TGTGCCAGCAGTTTTGCGGAGGGCACTGAAGCTTTCTTT.

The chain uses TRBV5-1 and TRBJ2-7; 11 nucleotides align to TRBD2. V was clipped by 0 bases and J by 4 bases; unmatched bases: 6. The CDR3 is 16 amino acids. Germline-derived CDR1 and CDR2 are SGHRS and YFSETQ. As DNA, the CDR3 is TGCGCCAGCAGCTTGGCCGCTTCTAGCGGGGGGTACGAGCAGTACTTC. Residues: CASSLAASSGGYEQYF.

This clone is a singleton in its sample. The CDR3 region is CASCQDSSYNSPLHF. Written as DNA, the CDR3 is TGTGCCAGCTGCCAGGATAGCTCCTATAATTCACCCCTCCACTTT. This chain connects TRBV19 to TRBJ1-6; D uncertain. The CDR3 has 15 amino acids. From germline, CDR1 is LNHDA and CDR2 SQIVND (reference sequence). V gave up 9 bases and J gave up 0 bases, with 12 bases separating them.

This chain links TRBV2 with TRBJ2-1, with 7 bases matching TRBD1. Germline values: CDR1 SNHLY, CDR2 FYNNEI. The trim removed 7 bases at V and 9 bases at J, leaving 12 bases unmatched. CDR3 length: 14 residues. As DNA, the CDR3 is TGTGCCAGCATCCAGACCAACAGGGGCGGTGAGCAGTTCTTC. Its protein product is CASIQTNRGGEQFF. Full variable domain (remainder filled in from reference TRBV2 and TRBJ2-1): EPEVTQTPSHQVTQMGQEVILRCVPISNHLYFYWYRQILGQKVEFLVSFYNNEISEKSEIFDDQFSVERPDGSNFTLKIRSTKLEDSAMYFCASIQTNRGGEQFFGPGTRLTVL.

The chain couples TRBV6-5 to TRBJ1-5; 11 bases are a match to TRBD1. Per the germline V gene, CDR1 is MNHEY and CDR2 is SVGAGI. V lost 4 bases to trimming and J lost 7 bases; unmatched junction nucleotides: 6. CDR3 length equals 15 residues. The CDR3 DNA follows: TGTGCCAGCAGTTTCGGGACAGGGGGAAACCAGCCCCAGCATTTT. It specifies CASSFGTGGNQPQHF.

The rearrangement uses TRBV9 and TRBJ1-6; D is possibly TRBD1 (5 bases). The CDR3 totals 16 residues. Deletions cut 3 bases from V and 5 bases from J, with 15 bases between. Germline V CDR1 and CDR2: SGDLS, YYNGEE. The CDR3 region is CASSAQGAPHNSPLHF. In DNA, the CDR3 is TGTGCCAGCAGCGCCCAGGGCGCCCCGCATAATTCACCCCTCCACTTT. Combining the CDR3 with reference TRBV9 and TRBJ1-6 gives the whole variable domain DSGVTQTPKHLITATGQRVTLRCSPRSGDLSVYWYQQSLDQGLQFLIQYYNGEERAKGNILERFSAQQFPDLHSELNLSSLELGDSALYFCASSAQGAPHNSPLHFGNGTRLTVT.

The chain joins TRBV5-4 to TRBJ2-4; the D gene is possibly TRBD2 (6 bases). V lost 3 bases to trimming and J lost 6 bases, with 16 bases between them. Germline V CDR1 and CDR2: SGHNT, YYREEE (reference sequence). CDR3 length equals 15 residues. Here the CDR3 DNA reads TGTGCCAGCAGCTCCCGGGGGACCGCGAGAAACATTCAGTACTTC. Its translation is CASSSRGTARNIQYF.

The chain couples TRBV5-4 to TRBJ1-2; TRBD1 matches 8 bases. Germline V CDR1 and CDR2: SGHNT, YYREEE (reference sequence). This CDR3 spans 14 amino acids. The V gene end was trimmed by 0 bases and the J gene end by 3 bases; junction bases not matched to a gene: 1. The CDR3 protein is CASSLDRGDYGYTF. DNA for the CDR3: TGTGCCAGCAGCTTGGACAGGGGGGACTATGGCTACACCTTC.

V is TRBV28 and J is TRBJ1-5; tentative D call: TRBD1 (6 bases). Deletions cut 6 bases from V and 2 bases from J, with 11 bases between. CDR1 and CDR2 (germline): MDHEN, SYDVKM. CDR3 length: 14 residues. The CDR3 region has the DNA TGTGCCAGCAGCCCGGCAGGGGGCAATCAGCCCCAGCATTTT. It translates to CASSPAGGNQPQHF.

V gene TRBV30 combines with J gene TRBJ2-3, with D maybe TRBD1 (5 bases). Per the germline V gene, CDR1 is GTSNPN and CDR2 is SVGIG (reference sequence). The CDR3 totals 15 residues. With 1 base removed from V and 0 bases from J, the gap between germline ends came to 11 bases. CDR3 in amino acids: CAWSEFRGSTDTQYF. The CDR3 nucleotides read TGTGCCTGGAGTGAGTTTAGGGGTAGCACAGATACGCAGTATTTT.

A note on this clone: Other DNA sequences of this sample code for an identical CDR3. CDR3 region: CASSQGGRLFTDTQYF. The CDR3 bases are TGCGCCAGCAGCCAAGGCGGGAGGTTGTTCACAGATACGCAGTATTTT. The chain links TRBV4-3 to TRBJ2-3, with TRBD2 matching 8 bases. Germline V gives CDR1 LGHNA, CDR2 YSLEER. The V gene end was trimmed by 1 base and the J gene end by 2 bases; junction bases not matched to a gene: 5. The CDR3 loop spans 16 amino acids.

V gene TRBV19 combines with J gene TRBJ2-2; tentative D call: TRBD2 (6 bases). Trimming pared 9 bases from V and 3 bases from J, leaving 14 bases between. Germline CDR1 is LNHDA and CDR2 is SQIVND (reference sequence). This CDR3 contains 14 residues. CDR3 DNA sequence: TGTGCCAGCATGAGGACTACCCACACCGGGGAGCTGTTTTTT. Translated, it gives CASMRTTHTGELFF.

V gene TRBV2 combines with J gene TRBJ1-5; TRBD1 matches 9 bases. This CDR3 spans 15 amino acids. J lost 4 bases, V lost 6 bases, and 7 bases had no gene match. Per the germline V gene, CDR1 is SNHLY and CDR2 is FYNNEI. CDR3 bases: TGTGCCAGCAGCGCCGGGACAGGGAGGAATCAGCCCCAGCATTTT. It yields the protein CASSAGTGRNQPQHF.

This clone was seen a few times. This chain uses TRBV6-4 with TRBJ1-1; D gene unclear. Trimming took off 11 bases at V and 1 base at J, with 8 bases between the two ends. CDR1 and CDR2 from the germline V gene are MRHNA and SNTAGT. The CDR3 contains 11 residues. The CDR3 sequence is CAPRRNTEAFF. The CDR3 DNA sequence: TGTGCCCCCAGAAGGAACACTGAAGCTTTCTTT.

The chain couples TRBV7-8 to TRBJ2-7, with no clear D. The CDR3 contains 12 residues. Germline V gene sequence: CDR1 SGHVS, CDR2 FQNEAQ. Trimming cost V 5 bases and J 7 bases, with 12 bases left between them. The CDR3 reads CASSQTALEQYF. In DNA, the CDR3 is TGTGCCAGCAGCCAAACCGCGTTAGAGCAGTACTTC.